This entry lists 26 T cell receptor beta chains sequenced from one sample in a study of CD8 T cells in ankylosing spondylitis. Findings and caveats of the study: Among TCR beta sequences, a motif of several highly homologous variants appeared characteristic of ankylosing spondylitis blood.

Which antigens these TCRs recognize remains unknown. TCRdb redid the calling of the 5' RACE reads with MiXCR, one entry per CDR3 protein. The sample consists of fewer than 450,000 distinct CDR3 sequences, about a sixth of them appearing once. The sample consisted of blood, either unsorted or a sorted T cell fraction (not recorded which). Source of these receptors: a male donor with ankylosing spondylitis.

The V and J genes are TRBV6-2 or TRBV6-3 and TRBJ2-1; 13 nucleotides agree with TRBD2. The CDR3 sequence is 17 residues long. The V gene end was trimmed by 6 bases and the J gene end by 3 bases; junction bases not matched to a gene: 8. Germline CDR1 and CDR2: MNHEY and SVGEGT. The CDR3 DNA is TGTGCCAGCAGGCCAGCAGGGACTAGCGGGGTCTACAATGAGCAGTTCTTC. Translating it yields CASRPAGTSGVYNEQFF.

This clonotype was found a few times. CDR3 sequence: CSARDTAGTVLFSETQYF. The CDR3 bases are TGCAGTGCTAGAGATACCGCCGGGACAGTTCTTTTCTCGGAGACCCAGTACTTC. The chain combines TRBV20-1 with TRBJ2-5, with 7 positions matching TRBD1. Germline V gene lookup returns CDR1 DFQATT and CDR2 SNEGSKA (reference sequence). Losses at the gene ends were 0 bases for V and 5 bases for J; bases not matched to a gene: 18. The CDR3 contains 18 residues.

This clonotype was observed many times. This rearrangement joins TRBV7-2 to TRBJ2-1; D unclear. The CDR3 is 11 residues long. V was shortened by 3 bases and J by 9 bases, with 6 bases between the two germline ends. Germline CDR1 is SGHTA and CDR2 is FQGNSA. The CDR3 protein is CASSLGSEQFF. CDR3 coding DNA: TGTGCCAGCAGCTTGGGCAGTGAGCAGTTCTTC. Full variable domain (rest looked up from reference TRBV7-2 and TRBJ2-1): GAGVSQSPSNKVTEKGKDVELRCDPISGHTALYWYRQSLGQGLEFLIYFQGNSAPDKSGLPSDRFSAERTGGSVSTLTIQRTQQEDSAVYLCASSLGSEQFFGPGTRLTVL.

This clonotype was counted a few times. The rearrangement links TRBV5-1 to TRBJ2-3; D unresolved. CDR1 SGHRS and CDR2 YFSETQ come from the germline V gene. There are 13 residues in the CDR3. Between the trimmed V and J ends, which lost 7 bases and 6 bases, there was a span of 15 bases. In DNA, the CDR3 is TGCGCCAGCGGACGGACGATTGTTGATACGCAGTATTTT. Its translation: CASGRTIVDTQYF.

This clonotype was seen repeatedly, ten times or more. The rearrangement links TRBV4-1 to TRBJ1-2, with TRBD1 matching over 7 bases. The CDR3 extends over 15 amino acids. Germline loops: CDR1 MGHRA, CDR2 YSYEKL. Trimming removed 4 bases from V and 8 bases from J; junction bases left unmatched: 13. The DNA of the CDR3 is TGCGCCAGCAGCCCGAACGACAGGGCGGGAGGGGGCTACACCTTC. Residues: CASSPNDRAGGGYTF.

This clonotype was seen a handful of times. The rearrangement joins TRBV5-1 to TRBJ2-5; TRBD2 aligns across 8 bases. Per germline, CDR1 SGHRS and CDR2 YFSETQ. V lost 5 bases to trimming and J lost 5 bases; unmatched junction nucleotides: 8. The CDR3 covers 14 residues. This CDR3 reads CASRAGTSGETQYF. CDR3 in DNA: TGCGCCAGCAGGGCTGGAACTAGCGGTGAGACCCAGTACTTC.

The table lists this clonotype with a few counts. The genes are TRBV5-1 and TRBJ1-6, with D unresolved. This CDR3 comprises 18 residues. V lost 4 bases to trimming and J lost 5 bases, with 22 bases between them. CDR1 is SGHRS and CDR2 is YFSETQ in the germline V gene. The CDR3 region is CASSLYKRPDGDNSPLHF. Written as DNA, the CDR3 is TGCGCCAGCAGCCTATACAAAAGACCTGACGGCGATAATTCACCCCTCCACTTT. Filled out from reference TRBV5-1 and TRBJ1-6, the complete variable domain reads KAGVTQTPRYLIKTRGQQVTLSCSPISGHRSVSWYQQTPGQGLQFLFEYFSETQRNKGNFPGRFSGRQFSNSRSEMNVSTLELGDSALYLCASSLYKRPDGDNSPLHFGNGTRLTVT.

This clonotype was detected many times. V usage is TRBV29-1 and J usage is TRBJ2-7, with TRBD1 identical over 7 bases. The CDR3 contains 13 residues. V lost 3 bases and J lost 3; bases outside the gene matches: 5. Germline CDR1 SQVTM, CDR2 ANQGSEA. The CDR3 region is CSVDGQGDYEQYF. CDR3 in DNA: TGCAGCGTTGACGGTCAGGGGGACTACGAGCAGTACTTC.

The rearrangement joins TRBV12-3 or TRBV12-4 to TRBJ2-7; TRBD1 aligns across 8 bases. Losses at the gene ends were 5 bases for V and 3 bases for J; bases not matched to a gene: 3. The CDR3 extends over 13 amino acids. The CDR3 loop is CASSQGQGYEQYF. In DNA form, the CDR3 reads TGTGCCAGCAGTCAAGGACAGGGCTACGAGCAGTACTTC.

This clonotype has more than one count but fewer than ten. V and J are TRBV18 and TRBJ1-1, with 7 bases matching TRBD1. From germline, CDR1 is KGHSH and CDR2 LQKENI. The CDR3 contains 17 residues. Trimming cost V 0 bases and J 0 bases; bases outside gene matches: 7. For the CDR3, the DNA is TGTGCCAGCTCACCACCGGGACAGAACTTAATGAACACTGAAGCTTTCTTT. Encoded protein: CASSPPGQNLMNTEAFF.

This clonotype was recorded at least ten times. The V gene is TRBV3-1, the J gene TRBJ2-5; D gene unclear. V lost 0 bases and J 5 bases, leaving 4 bases between the germline ends. CDR3 length: 12 amino acids. Germline V gene data show CDR1 as LGHDT and CDR2 as YNNKEL (reference sequence). The CDR3 loop is CASSQDFETQYF. CDR3 sequence (DNA): TGTGCCAGCAGCCAAGATTTCGAGACCCAGTACTTC.

This clonotype was counted a few times. The chain links TRBV20-1 to TRBJ2-3; TRBD2 is a possible D gene (6 bases). The V end was cut by 6 bases, the J end by 10 bases, with 14 bases between. From germline, CDR1 is DFQATT and CDR2 SNEGSKA (reference sequence). The CDR3 extends over 11 amino acids. In DNA form, the CDR3 reads TGCAGTGCCAAGTGGGGGGAGTCGCAGTATTTT. Translation: CSAKWGESQYF.

The chain links TRBV7-2 to TRBJ2-2; 8 bases are shared with TRBD2. This CDR3 comprises 16 residues. The junction had 5 bases not matched to a gene; V was cut back by 5 bases and J by 0 bases. The germline gives CDR1 SGHTA, CDR2 FQGNSA. The CDR3 spells CASSPIAGTNTGELFF. Here the CDR3 DNA reads TGTGCCAGCAGCCCGATAGCGGGAACGAACACCGGGGAGCTGTTTTTT.

This clonotype was observed a few times. The chain has TRBV20-1 and TRBJ2-5, with 8 nucleotides matching TRBD2. The CDR3 covers 14 residues. In germline, CDR1 is DFQATT, CDR2 SNEGSKA (reference sequence). Trimming took 5 bases from V and 2 from J; bases not matched to a gene: 7. CDR3 in amino acids: CSAPRAGGQETQYF. For the CDR3, the DNA is TGCAGTGCTCCAAGGGCGGGGGGTCAAGAGACCCAGTACTTC.

The rearrangement uses TRBV7-2 and TRBJ1-2; 7 bases map to TRBD1. Germline assignment: CDR1 SGHTA and CDR2 FQGNSA. Trimming at V came to 5 bases and at J to 7 bases, leaving 13 bases not matched to a gene. The CDR3 consists of 15 residues. The CDR3 is CASSRRQGSIGGYTF. For the CDR3, the DNA is TGTGCCAGCAGCCGACGACAGGGATCTATCGGTGGCTACACCTTC.

This clonotype was found a few times. The chain couples TRBV12-3 or TRBV12-4 to TRBJ1-4; tentative D call: TRBD1 (6 bases). Between the trimmed V and J ends, which lost 7 bases and 8 bases, there was a span of 17 bases. CDR3 length: 14 residues. Written as DNA, the CDR3 is TGTGCCAGCACCAGAGGACAGCTCTACGAAAAACTGTTTTTT. This encodes CASTRGQLYEKLFF.

This rearrangement joins TRBV11-2 to TRBJ2-3, with D perhaps given as TRBD1 or TRBD2 (5 bases each). Deletions cut 2 bases from V and 5 bases from J, with 11 bases between. The germline V gene encodes CDR1 SGHAT and CDR2 FQNNGV. This CDR3 contains 14 residues. The CDR3 loop is CASSLIEGLDTQYF. The CDR3 nucleotides read TGTGCCAGCAGCTTAATCGAGGGGTTAGATACGCAGTATTTT.

The chain is built from TRBV6-5 and TRBJ2-7; TRBD1 aligns across 12 bases. J gave up 2 bases and V 2 bases, and 1 base lay outside the gene matches. Per germline, CDR1 MNHEY and CDR2 SVGAGI. This CDR3 has 15 residues. CDR3 DNA: TGTGCCAGCAGTTACCGGGACAGGGGGCCCTACGAGCAGTACTTC. This translates into CASSYRDRGPYEQYF.

The rearrangement joins TRBV4-3 to TRBJ1-5, with D possibly being TRBD1 (5 bases). The germline gives CDR1 LGHNA, CDR2 YSLEER. V was shortened by 0 bases and J by 1 base, with 10 bases between the two germline ends. The CDR3 is made up of 16 amino acids. The CDR3: CASSQDAGGSNQPQHF. DNA of the CDR3: TGCGCCAGCAGCCAAGACGCCGGGGGAAGCAATCAGCCCCAGCATTTT.

The chain joins TRBV6-1 to TRBJ1-3; TRBD1 is a possible D gene (5 bases). V lost 6 bases, J lost 2 bases, and 14 bases lay in between. CDR3 length equals 15 residues. CDR1 is MNHNS and CDR2 is SASEGT in the germline V gene. Here the CDR3 reads CASRPEGPPGNTIYF. The DNA of the CDR3 is TGTGCCAGCAGACCGGAGGGGCCCCCTGGAAACACCATATATTTT.

This clonotype was found a few times. V and J are TRBV20-1 and TRBJ2-3; 13 nucleotides align to TRBD2. This CDR3 spans 14 amino acids. The V gene's germline CDR1 is DFQATT and CDR2 SNEGSKA (reference sequence). The J segment lost 4 bases and the V segment lost 6 bases, leaving 4 bases of the junction unmatched. CDR3 DNA sequence: TGCAGTGCCAAGACTAGCGGGAGGCCAGATACGCAGTATTTT. Amino acids: CSAKTSGRPDTQYF.

The table lists this clonotype with a few counts. The chain recombines TRBV6-1 with TRBJ2-3, with 8 bases fitting TRBD2. Germline loops: CDR1 MNHNS, CDR2 SASEGT. J lost 3 bases, V lost 7 bases, and 9 bases had no gene match. The CDR3 runs 15 residues. The CDR3, as DNA: TGTGCCAGCACGACGGAGACTAGCGTTACAGATACGCAGTATTTT. It is translated as CASTTETSVTDTQYF.

This clonotype has more than one count but fewer than ten. The chain recombines TRBV20-1 with TRBJ2-1; TRBD1 matches at 10 bases. V shed 5 bases and J 4 bases; nucleotides not matched to a gene: 11. The CDR3 is 16 residues long. CDR1 is DFQATT and CDR2 is SNEGSKA in the germline V gene (reference sequence). The CDR3 spells CSAPRTGGSVYNEQFF. The DNA of the CDR3 is TGCAGTGCTCCTCGGACAGGGGGTTCCGTATACAATGAGCAGTTCTTC.

The gene calls are TRBV20-1 and TRBJ2-5, with D uncertain. Trimming shortened V by 3 bases and J by 0 bases, and 11 bases separated the two germline ends. Germline V CDR1 and CDR2: DFQATT, SNEGSKA (reference sequence). The CDR3 has 14 residues. CDR3 sequence reads: CSARGDLHQETQYF. The CDR3, as DNA: TGCAGTGCTAGGGGTGACTTACACCAAGAGACCCAGTACTTC.

This clonotype was seen ten or more times. The J gene is TRBJ1-5, the V gene TRBV6-1; no clear D gene. The CDR3 sequence is 14 residues long. V lost 6 bases, J lost 6 bases, and 15 bases lay in between. The germline V gene has CDR1 MNHNS and CDR2 SASEGT. In nucleotides, the CDR3 is TGTGCCAGCAGCCTGGCCGCCGGTGGTCAGCCCCAGCATTTT. Its protein product is CASSLAAGGQPQHF.

With respect to this clonotype: A much larger clone is a single base away; this may be a read error. This chain joins TRBV29-1 and TRBJ2-4, with TRBD1 as a possible D gene (6 bases). The germline gives CDR1 SQVTM, CDR2 ANQGSEA. The V end was cut by 2 bases, the J end by 6 bases, with 17 bases between. The CDR3 extends over 15 amino acids. In DNA form, the CDR3 reads TGCAGCGTTGAACAGGGGAAAAATTCGGGAAACATTCAGTACTTC. Translation: CSVEQGKNSGNIQYF.